These 18 T cell receptor beta chains share one sample of origin, sequenced in a study of cytomegalovirus exposure and HLA in healthy donors. PCR used 60 Vbeta primers and 13 Jbeta primers. Assay: immunoSEQ multiplex PCR; the TCRdb copy retains only in-frame clones and omits some. The sample contains roughly 120,000 clones, less than 80% of which appear only once. The sequencing sample was made of PBMCs. These receptor sequences come from a woman in her forties in good health and CMV-seropositive.

V usage is TRBV27 and J usage is TRBJ2-7; 7 bases line up with TRBD1. V gave up 5 bases and J gave up 2 bases; unmatched junction bases: 6. Germline-derived CDR1 and CDR2 are MNHEY and SMNVEV (reference sequence). The CDR3 sequence is 14 residues long. The CDR3 protein is CASSIWTGTYEQYF. CDR3 sequence (DNA): TGTGCCAGCAGTATATGGACAGGCACCTACGAGCAGTACTTC.

CDR3 residues: CASSSGTSGRPSYEQYF. CDR3 bases: TGTGCCAGCAGTTCCGGGACTAGCGGGAGACCCTCCTACGAGCAGTACTTC. The rearrangement links TRBV27 to TRBJ2-7; 14 bases align to TRBD2. Losses at the gene ends were 4 bases for V and 0 bases for J; bases not matched to a gene: 5. The CDR3 is 17 residues long. Per the germline V gene, CDR1 is MNHEY and CDR2 is SMNVEV (reference sequence).

The gene calls are TRBV11-3 and TRBJ1-1, with a tentative D call TRBD1 (6 bases). Trimming took off 5 bases at V and 8 bases at J, with 15 bases between the two ends. The CDR3 loop spans 13 amino acids. The germline gives CDR1 SGHNT, CDR2 YENEEA. The CDR3 sequence: CASSTDRRGEAFF. DNA for the CDR3: TGTGCCAGCAGCACCGACAGGAGAGGAGAAGCTTTCTTT.

As regards this clone: The germline gene is not matched at one end of the junction; a read error may be the cause. V usage is TRBV7-9 and J usage is TRBJ2-1; D perhaps matches TRBD2 (5 bases). The V gene's germline CDR1 is SEHNR and CDR2 FQNEAQ (reference sequence). The CDR3 totals 15 residues. The CDR3 nucleotides read TGTTCCAGCAGCCTGGAGCGGACCCCCTACAATGAGCAGTTCTTC. This sequence encodes CSSSLERTPYNEQFF.

This clone was observed a handful of times. The chain recombines TRBV30 with TRBJ1-2, with D possibly being TRBD1 (6 bases). CDR3 size: 12 residues. Germline values: CDR1 GTSNPN, CDR2 SVGIG (reference sequence). The V end lost 5 bases, the J end lost 8 bases, and 15 bases lay between the germline ends. CDR3 sequence: CAWARQVGGYTF. CDR3 DNA sequence: TGTGCCTGGGCCCGACAGGTCGGGGGCTACACCTTC.

This chain links TRBV27 with TRBJ2-7; 11 bases fit TRBD2. Germline CDR1 and CDR2: MNHEY and SMNVEV (reference sequence). CDR3 length: 15 amino acids. With 5 bases clipped from V and 1 base from J, the junction kept 4 bases outside the gene matches. Written as DNA, the CDR3 is TGTGCCAGCAGTATGACTAGCGGGGATTCCTACGAGCAGTACTTC. Its protein product is CASSMTSGDSYEQYF.

V is TRBV10-3 and J is TRBJ2-7; 13 bases agree with TRBD2. In germline, CDR1 is ENHRY, CDR2 SYGVKD. V trimming: 0 bases; J trimming: 3 bases; junction bases outside the gene matches: 8. This CDR3 spans 18 amino acids. CDR3 DNA: TGTGCCATCAGTGAGTCGAGCCAACTAGCGGGAGGGGACTACGAGCAGTACTTC. Translated: CAISESSQLAGGDYEQYF.

The V and J genes are TRBV7-3 and TRBJ2-2, with 13 bases fitting TRBD2. Trimming cost V 5 bases and J 6 bases; bases outside gene matches: 3. CDR3 size: 15 residues. Per germline, CDR1 SGHTA and CDR2 FQGTGA. In DNA, the CDR3 is TGTGCCAGCAGCACCGGACTAGCGGGAGCCGGGGAGCTGTTTTTT. This gives the protein CASSTGLAGAGELFF.

The genes are TRBV2 and TRBJ1-3; no reliable D call. V lost 8 bases and J lost 0, with 17 bases in between. The CDR3 totals 16 residues. The germline V gene has CDR1 SNHLY and CDR2 FYNNEI. The CDR3 coding sequence is TGTGCCAGCCACCGCCTGACACGTAGCTCTGGAAACACCATATATTTT. It specifies CASHRLTRSSGNTIYF.

This clone has just one count. This sequence joins TRBV6-5 and TRBJ2-2, with 7 bases matching TRBD2. CDR1 is MNHEY and CDR2 is SVGAGI in the germline V gene. The CDR3 has 15 amino acids. The V segment lost 5 bases and the J segment 3 bases; nucleotides outside the gene matches: 6. CDR3 in DNA: TGTGCCAGCAGTGCCGGACTAGTGTACACCGGGGAGCTGTTTTTT. As protein: CASSAGLVYTGELFF.

The chain uses TRBV7-2 and TRBJ2-3; no reliable D call. The CDR3 is made up of 14 amino acids. Germline loops: CDR1 SGHTA, CDR2 FQGNSA. V was cut by 2 bases and J by 4 bases, with 10 bases left in between. In DNA form, the CDR3 reads TGTGCCAGCAGCTTAAACCGGAGCCCAGATACGCAGTATTTT. Its protein product is CASSLNRSPDTQYF.

This sequence joins TRBV19 and TRBJ1-5, with D possibly matching TRBD1 (6 bases). The germline V and J ends were trimmed by 9 bases and 7 bases, with 16 bases remaining between them. Germline V lookup: CDR1 LNHDA, CDR2 SQIVND (reference sequence). This CDR3 contains 13 residues. The CDR3 nucleotides are TGTGCCAGCAGACAGGAGGTCAGCCAGCCCCAGCATTTT. It encodes CASRQEVSQPQHF.

The rearrangement uses TRBV30 and TRBJ1-5; weak D call: TRBD1 (5 bases). Germline lookup yields CDR1 GTSNPN and CDR2 SVGIG (reference sequence). The V end lost 1 base, the J end lost 2 bases, and 9 bases lay between the germline ends. The CDR3 sequence is 14 residues long. The CDR3 DNA reads as TGTGCCTGGAGTGGGGGCAATGGCAATCAGCCCCAGCATTTT. Its protein is CAWSGGNGNQPQHF. Combining the CDR3 with reference TRBV30 and TRBJ1-5 gives the whole variable domain SQTIHQWPATLVQPVGSPLSLECTVEGTSNPNLYWYRQAAGRGLQLLFYSVGIGQISSEVPQNLSASRPQDRQFILSSKKLLLSDSGFYLCAWSGGNGNQPQHFGDGTRLSIL.

The V gene is TRBV7-3, the J gene TRBJ2-2; TRBD1 is a possible D gene (6 bases). This CDR3 region has 14 residues. Germline loops: CDR1 SGHTA, CDR2 FQGTGA. V was pared by 5 bases and J by 2 bases, with 9 bases between. Here the CDR3 DNA reads TGTGCCAGCAGCCCGGACAGAAACACCGGGGAGCTGTTTTTT. The encoded protein is CASSPDRNTGELFF.

This chain links TRBV5-4 with TRBJ1-1, with a tentative D call TRBD1 (5 bases). CDR3 size: 14 residues. Germline CDR1 is SGHNT and CDR2 is YYREEE (reference sequence). V lost 1 base and J 3 bases, leaving 10 bases between the germline ends. The DNA of the CDR3 is TGTGCCAGCAGCTTGAACCAGGGCGACACTGAAGCTTTCTTT. As protein: CASSLNQGDTEAFF.

This rearrangement joins TRBV15 to TRBJ1-2; 7 bases are a match to TRBD1. The CDR3 contains 15 residues. The V segment lost 5 bases and the J segment 2 bases; nucleotides outside the gene matches: 8. CDR1 is LNHNV and CDR2 is YYDKDF in the germline V gene (reference sequence). The CDR3 DNA reads as TGTGCCACCAGCCCGATTAAGACAGGGAACTATGGCTACACCTTC. This gives the protein CATSPIKTGNYGYTF.

The V and J genes are TRBV7-3 and TRBJ1-2, with D perhaps TRBD1 (6 bases). Trimming took 5 bases from V and 3 from J, leaving 16 bases between them. Germline loops: CDR1 SGHTA, CDR2 FQGTGA. This CDR3 is 15 amino acids long. The CDR3 DNA is TGTGCCAGCAGCCCACATTCAGGGGCAGACTATGGCTACACCTTC. It specifies CASSPHSGADYGYTF.

V usage is TRBV7-2 and J usage is TRBJ2-7; TRBD2 aligns across 13 bases. There are 15 residues in the CDR3. Germline V gene data show CDR1 as SGHTA and CDR2 as FQGNSA. Trimming took 4 bases from V and 4 from J; bases not matched to a gene: 4. The CDR3 sequence: CASSSRLAGGYEQYF. CDR3 DNA sequence: TGTGCCAGCAGCTCGCGACTAGCGGGAGGTTACGAGCAGTACTTC.